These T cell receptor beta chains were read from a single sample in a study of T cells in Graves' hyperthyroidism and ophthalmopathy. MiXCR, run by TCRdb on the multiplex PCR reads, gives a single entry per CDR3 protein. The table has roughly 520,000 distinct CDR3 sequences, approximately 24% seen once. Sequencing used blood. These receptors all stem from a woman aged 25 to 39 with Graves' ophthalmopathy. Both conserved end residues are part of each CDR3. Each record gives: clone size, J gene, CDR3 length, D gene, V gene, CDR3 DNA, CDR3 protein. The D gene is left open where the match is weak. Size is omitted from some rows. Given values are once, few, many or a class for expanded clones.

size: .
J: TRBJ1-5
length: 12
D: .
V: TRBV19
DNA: TGTGCCAGTAAAACAGGAGGTCAGCCCCAGCATTTT
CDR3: CASKTGGQPQHF

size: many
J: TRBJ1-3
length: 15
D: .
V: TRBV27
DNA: TGTGCCAGCAGGGCGGCAGGGCACTCTGGAAACACCATATATTTT
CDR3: CASRAAGHSGNTIYF

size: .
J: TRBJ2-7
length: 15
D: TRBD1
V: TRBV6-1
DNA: TGTGCCAGCAGTACGAGGACAGGTCCCATGGACGAGCAGTACTTC
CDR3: CASSTRTGPMDEQYF

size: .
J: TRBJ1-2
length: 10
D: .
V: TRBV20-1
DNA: TGCAGTGTAAGGGTCTATGGCTACACCTTC
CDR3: CSVRVYGYTF

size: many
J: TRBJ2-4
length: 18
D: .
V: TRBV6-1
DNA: TGTGCCAGCAGTGAAGAGAGTGTGGGGGTCGGTGCCAAAAACATTCAGTACTTC
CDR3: CASSEESVGVGAKNIQYF

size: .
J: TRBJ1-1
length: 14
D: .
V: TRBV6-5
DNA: TGTGCCAGCAGTTACTCGAGCGTGGGTCATGAAGCTTTCTTT
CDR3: CASSYSSVGHEAFF

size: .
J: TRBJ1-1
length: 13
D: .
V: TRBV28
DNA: TGTGCCAGCAGTCCGCATATGACATCCGAAGCTTTCTTT
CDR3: CASSPHMTSEAFF

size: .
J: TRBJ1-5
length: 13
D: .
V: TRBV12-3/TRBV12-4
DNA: TGTGCCAGCAGTTTAGATGGGGGAGCGCCCCAGCATTTT
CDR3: CASSLDGGAPQHF

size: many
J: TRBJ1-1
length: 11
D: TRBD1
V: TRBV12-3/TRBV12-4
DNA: TGTGCCAGCAATCAGGGGGTAGGGGCTTTCTTT
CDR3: CASNQGVGAFF

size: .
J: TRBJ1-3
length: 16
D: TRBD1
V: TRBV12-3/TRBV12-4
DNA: TGTGCCAGCAGTGACCCCGACAGGGATATTGGAAACACCATATATTTT
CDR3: CASSDPDRDIGNTIYF